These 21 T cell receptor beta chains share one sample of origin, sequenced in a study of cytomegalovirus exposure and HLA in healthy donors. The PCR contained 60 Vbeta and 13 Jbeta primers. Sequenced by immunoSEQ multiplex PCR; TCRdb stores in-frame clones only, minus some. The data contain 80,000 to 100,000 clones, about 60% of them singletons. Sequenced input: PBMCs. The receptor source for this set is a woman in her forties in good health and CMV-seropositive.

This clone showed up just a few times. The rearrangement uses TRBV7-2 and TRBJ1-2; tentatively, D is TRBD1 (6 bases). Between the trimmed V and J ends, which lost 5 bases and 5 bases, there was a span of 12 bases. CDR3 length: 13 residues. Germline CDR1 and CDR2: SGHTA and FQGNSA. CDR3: CASSLGARYGYTF. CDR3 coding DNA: TGTGCCAGCAGCCTGGGGGCCAGATATGGCTACACCTTC.

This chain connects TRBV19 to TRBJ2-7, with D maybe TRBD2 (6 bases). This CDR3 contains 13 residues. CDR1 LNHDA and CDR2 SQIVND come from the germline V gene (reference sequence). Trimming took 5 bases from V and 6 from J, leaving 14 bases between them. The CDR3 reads CASSWRGMSEQYF. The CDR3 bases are TGTGCCAGTAGTTGGCGGGGAATGAGCGAGCAGTACTTC.

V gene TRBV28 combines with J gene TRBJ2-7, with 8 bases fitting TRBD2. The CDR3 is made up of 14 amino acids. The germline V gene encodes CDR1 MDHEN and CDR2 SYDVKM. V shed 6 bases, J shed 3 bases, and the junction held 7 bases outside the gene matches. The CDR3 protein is CASSTPGLVYEQYF. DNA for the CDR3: TGTGCCAGCAGCACTCCGGGACTAGTCTACGAGCAGTACTTC.

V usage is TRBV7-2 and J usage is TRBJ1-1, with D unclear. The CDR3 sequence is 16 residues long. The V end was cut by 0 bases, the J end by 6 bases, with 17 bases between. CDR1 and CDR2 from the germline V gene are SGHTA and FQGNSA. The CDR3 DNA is TGTGCCAGCAGCTTAGCGCAGAGTCCGGGGAGCGCTGAAGCTTTCTTT. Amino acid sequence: CASSLAQSPGSAEAFF.

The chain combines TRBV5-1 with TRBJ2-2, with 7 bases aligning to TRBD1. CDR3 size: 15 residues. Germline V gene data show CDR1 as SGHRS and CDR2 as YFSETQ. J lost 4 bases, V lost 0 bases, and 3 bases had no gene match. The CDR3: CASSLDAGGTGELFF. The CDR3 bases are TGCGCCAGCAGCTTGGACGCAGGGGGCACCGGGGAGCTGTTTTTT.

This chain's CDR3 is CASSHRTEAFF. Here the CDR3 DNA reads TGTGCCAGCAGCCATAGAACTGAAGCTTTCTTT. This chain links TRBV7-8 with TRBJ1-1, with D hard to call. CDR1 is SGHVS, CDR2 FQNEAQ, per germline. Trimming pared 5 bases from V and 5 bases from J, leaving 6 bases between. The CDR3 has 11 amino acids.

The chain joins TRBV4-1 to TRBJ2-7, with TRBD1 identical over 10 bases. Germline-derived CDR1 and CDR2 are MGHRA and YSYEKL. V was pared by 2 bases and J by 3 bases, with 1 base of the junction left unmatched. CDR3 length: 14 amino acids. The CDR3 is CASSQRTGGYEQYF. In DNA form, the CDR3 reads TGCGCCAGCAGCCAAAGGACAGGGGGCTACGAGCAGTACTTC.

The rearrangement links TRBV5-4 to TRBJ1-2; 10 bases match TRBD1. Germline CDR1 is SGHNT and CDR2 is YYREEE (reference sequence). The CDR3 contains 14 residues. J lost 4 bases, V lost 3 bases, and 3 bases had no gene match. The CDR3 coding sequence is TGTGCCAGCAGCTCGGACAGGGGGTTCTATGGCTACACCTTC. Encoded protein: CASSSDRGFYGYTF.

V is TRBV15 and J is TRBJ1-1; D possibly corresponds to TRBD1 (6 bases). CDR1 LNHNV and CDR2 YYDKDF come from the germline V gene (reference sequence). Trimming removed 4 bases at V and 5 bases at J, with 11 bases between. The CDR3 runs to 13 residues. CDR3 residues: CATSTTQGTEAFF. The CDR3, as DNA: TGTGCCACCAGCACTACCCAGGGGACTGAAGCTTTCTTT.

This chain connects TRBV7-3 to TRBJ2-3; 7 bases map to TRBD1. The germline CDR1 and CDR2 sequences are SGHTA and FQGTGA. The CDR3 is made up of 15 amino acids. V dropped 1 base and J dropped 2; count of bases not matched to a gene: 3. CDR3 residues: CASSLSGQVTDTQYF. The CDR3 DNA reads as TGTGCCAGCAGCTTAAGTGGACAGGTCACAGATACGCAGTATTTT.

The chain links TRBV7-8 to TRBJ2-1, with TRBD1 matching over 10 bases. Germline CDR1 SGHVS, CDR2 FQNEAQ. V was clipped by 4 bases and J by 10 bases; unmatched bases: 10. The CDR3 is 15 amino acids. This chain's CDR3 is CASSSPGQGRGEQFF. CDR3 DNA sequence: TGTGCCAGCAGCTCTCCGGGACAGGGGCGAGGGGAGCAGTTCTTC.

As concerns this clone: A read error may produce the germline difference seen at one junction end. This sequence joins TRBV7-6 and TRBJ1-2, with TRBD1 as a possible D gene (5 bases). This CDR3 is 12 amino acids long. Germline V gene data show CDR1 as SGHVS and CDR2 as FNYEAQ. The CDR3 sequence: CASSLAVGLLAF. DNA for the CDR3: TGTGCCAGCAGCTTAGCGGTGGGACTTCTGGCTTTC.

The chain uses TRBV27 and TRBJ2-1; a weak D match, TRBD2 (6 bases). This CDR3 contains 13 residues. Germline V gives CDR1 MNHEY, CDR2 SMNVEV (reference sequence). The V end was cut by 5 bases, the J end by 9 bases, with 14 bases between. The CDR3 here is CASSPSLALEQFF. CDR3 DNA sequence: TGTGCCAGCAGTCCGTCTCTAGCGCTTGAGCAGTTCTTC.

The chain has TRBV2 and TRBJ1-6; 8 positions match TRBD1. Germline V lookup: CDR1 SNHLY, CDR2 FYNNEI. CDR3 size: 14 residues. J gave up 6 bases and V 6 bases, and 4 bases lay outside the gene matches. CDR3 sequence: CASSWTGRNSPLHF. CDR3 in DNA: TGTGCCAGCAGCTGGACAGGGCGTAATTCACCCCTCCACTTT.

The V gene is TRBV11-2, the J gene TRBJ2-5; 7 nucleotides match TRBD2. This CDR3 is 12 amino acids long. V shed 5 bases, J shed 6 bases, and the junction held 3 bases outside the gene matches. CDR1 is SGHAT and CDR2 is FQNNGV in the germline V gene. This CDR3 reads CASSQLAQTQYF. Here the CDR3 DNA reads TGTGCCAGCAGCCAACTAGCGCAGACCCAGTACTTC.

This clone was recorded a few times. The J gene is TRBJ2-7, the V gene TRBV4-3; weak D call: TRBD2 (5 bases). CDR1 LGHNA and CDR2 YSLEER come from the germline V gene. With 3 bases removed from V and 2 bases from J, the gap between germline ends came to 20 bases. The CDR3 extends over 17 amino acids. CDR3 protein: CASSHLGSGNAAYEQYF. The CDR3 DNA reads TGCGCCAGCAGCCACCTAGGAAGCGGTAATGCCGCCTACGAGCAGTACTTC.

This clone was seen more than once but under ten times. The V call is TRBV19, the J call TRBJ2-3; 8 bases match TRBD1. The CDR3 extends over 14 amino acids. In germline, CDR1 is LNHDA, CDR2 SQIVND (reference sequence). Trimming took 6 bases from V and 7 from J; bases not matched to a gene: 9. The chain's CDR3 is CASRTGQGLNTQYF. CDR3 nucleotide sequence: TGTGCCAGTAGGACCGGACAGGGTTTAAATACGCAGTATTTT.

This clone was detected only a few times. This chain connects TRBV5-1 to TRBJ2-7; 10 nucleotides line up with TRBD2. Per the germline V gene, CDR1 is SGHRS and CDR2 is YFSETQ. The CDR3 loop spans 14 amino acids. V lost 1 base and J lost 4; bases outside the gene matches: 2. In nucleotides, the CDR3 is TGCGCCAGCAGCTTGCCTAGCGGGAGTTACGAGCAGTACTTC. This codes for CASSLPSGSYEQYF.

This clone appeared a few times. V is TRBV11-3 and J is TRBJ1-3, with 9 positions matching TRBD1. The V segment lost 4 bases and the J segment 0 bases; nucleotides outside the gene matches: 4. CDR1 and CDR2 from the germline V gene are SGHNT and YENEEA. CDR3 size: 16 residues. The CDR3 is CASSSGTGFSGNTIYF. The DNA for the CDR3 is TGTGCCAGCAGCTCCGGGACAGGGTTCTCTGGAAACACCATATATTTT.

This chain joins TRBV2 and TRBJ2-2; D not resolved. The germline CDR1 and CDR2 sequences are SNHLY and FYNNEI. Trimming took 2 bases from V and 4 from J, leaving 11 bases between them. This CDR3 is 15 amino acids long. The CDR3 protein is CASSERSSSTGELFF. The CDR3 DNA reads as TGTGCCAGCAGTGAACGCTCCTCGAGCACCGGGGAGCTGTTTTTT.

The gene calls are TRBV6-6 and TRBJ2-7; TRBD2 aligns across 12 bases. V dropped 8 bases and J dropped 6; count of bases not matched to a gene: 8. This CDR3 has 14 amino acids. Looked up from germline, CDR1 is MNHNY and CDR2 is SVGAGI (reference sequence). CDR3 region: CASDPSGRATEQYF. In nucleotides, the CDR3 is TGTGCCAGCGACCCTAGCGGGAGGGCCACCGAGCAGTACTTC.